The entry that follows covers one T cell receptor (beta chain) sequence. Its antigen is not known. The CDR3 is 13 residues long. Trimming removed 4 bases from V and 3 bases from J, with 11 bases in between. From germline, CDR1 is SGHDT and CDR2 YYEEEE. The sample belongs to a study of cytomegalovirus exposure and HLA in healthy donors. 13 Jbeta primers and 60 Vbeta primers were used for the PCR. The data were produced by immunoSEQ multiplex PCR, yet TCRdb's version contains in-frame clones alone and is incomplete. The sample records about 150,000 clones, 70% to 85% being singletons. Findings and limits, study-wide: Evidence from a later analysis indicated that most CMV-associated TCR beta chains looked HLA-restricted.

The genes are TRBV5-6 and TRBJ2-7, with D tentatively TRBD2 (6 bases). Sequenced sample: PBMCs. The TCR sequence derives from a man aged 35-49 years in good health and CMV-seropositive. The CDR3 nucleotides read TGTGCCAGCAGCGGGGGGTCGGGCTACGAGCAGTACTTC. It specifies CASSGGSGYEQYF.